This T cell receptor beta chain was identified in a study of blood T cell repertoires in COVID-19. Original handling: The assay estimated nucleated cells by amplifying reference gene primers. TCRdb keeps only in-frame clones here, not all; method: immunoSEQ multiplex PCR. V, J and clone size are those of that table, while D and trimming were read from the DNA. The sample includes a few hundred thousand clones, 75% to 90% seen only once; the top ten take around 1.8%. The germline V and J ends were trimmed by 4 bases and 4 bases, with 12 bases remaining between them. This CDR3 spans 14 amino acids. CDR1 is SGHTA and CDR2 is FQGNSA in the germline V gene.

Sequenced: peripheral blood. The chain links TRBV7-2 to TRBJ2-3, with TRBD2 as a possible D gene (6 bases). This TCR was sampled from a man under 40 with active or convalescent COVID-19. The CDR3 is CASSSTSTADTQYF. DNA for the CDR3: TGTGCCAGCAGCTCCACTAGCACCGCAGATACGCAGTATTTT.